Shown below are 30 T cell receptor beta chains from a single sample sequenced in a study of blood T cells in healthy people across ages. Together with a sample-barcoded 5' primer, a J-beta primer mix was included in a second PCR lasting about 7 to 12 cycles. TCRdb processed the 5' RACE reads anew with MiXCR; each CDR3 protein has one entry. Of roughly 700,000 distinct CDR3 sequences in the sample, 45% to 50% were seen once. Specimen: blood. The receptors derive from a woman aged 55 to 70 in good health.

This clonotype was detected many times. The chain carries TRBV6-5 and TRBJ2-7; 15 bases fit TRBD2. The CDR3 is 16 residues long. After removal of 5 bases from V and 1 base from J, the junction contained 3 bases not matched to a gene. CDR1 and CDR2 (germline): MNHEY, SVGAGI. CDR3 protein: CASSGLAGGRSYEQYF. Written as DNA, the CDR3 is TGTGCCAGCAGTGGACTAGCGGGAGGGCGTTCCTACGAGCAGTACTTC.

The chain links TRBV7-2 to TRBJ2-3; D possibly uses TRBD1 or TRBD2 (5 bases each). The CDR3 has 17 residues. Per the germline V gene, CDR1 is SGHTA and CDR2 is FQGNSA. Between the trimmed V and J ends, which lost 1 base and 4 bases, there was a span of 18 bases. For the CDR3, the DNA is TGTGCCAGCAGCTTAGTACCAGGGACCAGCTTGGCAGATACGCAGTATTTT. This encodes CASSLVPGTSLADTQYF.

This clonotype was seen a handful of times. The chain combines TRBV10-3 with TRBJ1-2; maybe TRBD1 (6 bases). This CDR3 is 11 amino acids long. The ends were cut back, 4 bases at V and 8 bases at J, with 8 bases in the middle. Germline assignment: CDR1 ENHRY and CDR2 SYGVKD. In DNA form, the CDR3 reads TGTGCCATCAGTGGTACAGGGGGCTACACCTTC. Its protein product is CAISGTGGYTF.

This clonotype showed up many times. The V and J genes are TRBV9 and TRBJ2-7; D remains ambiguous. There are 18 residues in the CDR3. Germline V CDR1 and CDR2: SGDLS, YYNGEE. Trimming left V 0 bases short and J 3 bases short, with 22 bases between. The CDR3 reads CASSVDSGGIDSFYEQYF. CDR3 in DNA: TGTGCCAGCAGCGTAGATAGTGGCGGCATCGACTCTTTCTACGAGCAGTACTTC. Supplemented by reference TRBV9 and TRBJ2-7, the full variable domain reads DSGVTQTPKHLITATGQRVTLRCSPRSGDLSVYWYQQSLDQGLQFLIQYYNGEERAKGNILERFSAQQFPDLHSELNLSSLELGDSALYFCASSVDSGGIDSFYEQYFGPGTRLTVT.

This clonotype was counted only a few times. The V and J genes are TRBV12-3 or TRBV12-4 and TRBJ2-1; D perhaps matches TRBD1 (6 bases). The CDR3 is made up of 13 amino acids. V was trimmed by 5 bases and J by 10 bases, leaving 15 bases between them. CDR3 in DNA: TGTGCCAGCAGTACCAGAGAAGGGGGAGAGCAGTTCTTC. Its translation is CASSTREGGEQFF.

The chain recombines TRBV12-3 or TRBV12-4 with TRBJ2-7; either TRBD1 or TRBD2 may supply D (5 bases each). V was cut by 6 bases and J by 3 bases, with 12 bases left in between. The CDR3 runs to 13 residues. The CDR3 nucleotides read TGTGCCAGCAGCCGGGACGGATACTACGAGCAGTACTTC. As protein: CASSRDGYYEQYF.

In regard to this clonotype: Being one base from a much bigger clone, this may be a read error. The genes are TRBV4-1 and TRBJ2-5, with TRBD2 matching over 12 bases. Unmatched junction bases numbered 5, after V lost 1 base and J lost 5 bases. Germline V gives CDR1 MGHRA, CDR2 YSYEKL. This CDR3 has 16 amino acids. CDR3 sequence: CASSQGSTSGGETQYF. The CDR3 DNA is TGCGCCAGCAGCCAAGGTTCAACTAGCGGGGGGGAGACCCAGTACTTC.

A single count supports this clonotype. The chain joins TRBV7-9 to TRBJ2-1, with 7 bases identical to TRBD1. The ends lost 3 bases at V and 4 bases at J; junction bases unmatched: 9. The CDR3 covers 16 residues. CDR1 and CDR2 (germline): SEHNR, FQNEAQ (reference sequence). The CDR3 protein is CASSFTGANNYNEQFF. In DNA, the CDR3 is TGTGCCAGCAGCTTCACAGGGGCTAACAATTACAATGAGCAGTTCTTC.

V usage is TRBV4-3 and J usage is TRBJ2-1; TRBD2 matches 10 bases. Germline V gives CDR1 LGHNA, CDR2 YSLEER. The ends lost 4 bases at V and 8 bases at J; junction bases unmatched: 8. The CDR3 is 15 amino acids. The CDR3 loop reads CASSPYSGRFDEQFF. CDR3 in DNA: TGCGCCAGCAGCCCCTATAGCGGGAGGTTTGATGAGCAGTTCTTC.

The chain recombines TRBV21-1 with TRBJ1-1; the DNA was not compared with TRBD1, the D call given in the table. TRBV21-1 is a pseudogene segment. This CDR3 is 16 amino acids long. The CDR3 sequence: CASSSKDRGKNTEAFF. As DNA, the CDR3 is TGTGCCAGCAGCTCGAAGGACAGGGGGAAGAACACTGAAGCTTTCTTT.

This rearrangement joins TRBV2 to TRBJ2-2; D might be TRBD1 or TRBD2, each matching 5 bases. This CDR3 has 15 amino acids. CDR1 is SNHLY, CDR2 FYNNEI, per germline. V gave up 4 bases and J gave up 0 bases, with 9 bases separating them. The chain's CDR3 is CASSAGRSNTGELFF. CDR3 nucleotide sequence: TGTGCCAGCAGTGCGGGACGGTCGAACACCGGGGAGCTGTTTTTT.

This clonotype turned up a few times. The chain is built from TRBV7-2 and TRBJ2-3, with D possibly matching TRBD2 (5 bases). Trimming pared 5 bases from V and 2 bases from J, leaving 11 bases between. This CDR3 is 14 amino acids long. The germline V gene has CDR1 SGHTA and CDR2 FQGNSA. The CDR3: CASSRLTPTDTQYF. The CDR3 region has the DNA TGTGCCAGCAGCAGACTAACCCCCACAGATACGCAGTATTTT. Full variable domain (missing parts from reference TRBV7-2 and TRBJ2-3): GAGVSQSPSNKVTEKGKDVELRCDPISGHTALYWYRQSLGQGLEFLIYFQGNSAPDKSGLPSDRFSAERTGGSVSTLTIQRTQQEDSAVYLCASSRLTPTDTQYFGPGTRLTVL.

The chain uses TRBV20-1 and TRBJ1-2; D possibly corresponds to TRBD1 (6 bases). CDR3 length equals 12 residues. Germline CDR1 is DFQATT and CDR2 is SNEGSKA (reference sequence). Between the trimmed V and J ends, which lost 8 bases and 5 bases, there was a span of 15 bases. The CDR3 sequence is CSRNNGQYGYTF. CDR3 sequence (DNA): TGCAGTAGGAACAATGGACAGTATGGCTACACCTTC.

The genes are TRBV27 and TRBJ1-4; D perhaps matches TRBD1 (5 bases). Trimming took 6 bases from V and 5 from J, leaving 10 bases between them. This CDR3 comprises 13 residues. CDR1 MNHEY and CDR2 SMNVEV come from the germline V gene (reference sequence). This CDR3 reads CASRGRTNEKLFF. CDR3 DNA sequence: TGTGCCAGCAGAGGGAGGACAAATGAAAAACTGTTTTTT.

The rearrangement joins TRBV3-1 to TRBJ2-1; D tentatively reads TRBD1 or TRBD2 (5 bases each). Trimming pared 0 bases from V and 5 bases from J, leaving 17 bases between. The CDR3 totals 17 residues. Germline CDR1 is LGHDT and CDR2 is YNNKEL (reference sequence). The CDR3 loop reads CASSQDISGQGDNEQFF. For the CDR3, the DNA is TGTGCCAGCAGCCAAGATATTTCTGGGCAGGGAGACAATGAGCAGTTCTTC.

The DNA of the CDR3 is TGTGCCAGCAGCCCGGGGACGGGGTTCAGCACAGATACGCAGTATTTT. It is translated as CASSPGTGFSTDTQYF. The chain employs TRBV7-8 and TRBJ2-3; D tentatively fits TRBD1 or TRBD2 (5 bases each). V was pared by 5 bases and J by 0 bases, with 15 bases between. From germline, CDR1 is SGHVS and CDR2 FQNEAQ. The length of the CDR3 is 16 residues.

The chain joins TRBV7-2 to TRBJ2-7; 8 nucleotides match TRBD2. Per the germline V gene, CDR1 is SGHTA and CDR2 is FQGNSA. V lost 2 bases, J lost 4 bases, and 7 bases stayed unmatched. This CDR3 is built from 15 residues. In nucleotides, the CDR3 is TGTGCCAGCAGCTTATTAGCGGGAAAGAATTACGAGCAGTACTTC. The encoded protein is CASSLLAGKNYEQYF.

This chain uses TRBV2 with TRBJ2-5; D gene ambiguous. V lost 2 bases and J 4 bases, leaving 17 bases between the germline ends. In germline, CDR1 is SNHLY, CDR2 FYNNEI. The CDR3 sequence is 16 residues long. The DNA for the CDR3 is TGTGCCAGCAGTGAAAGGGCAGGAAAGGGTCTAGAGACCCAGTACTTC. It specifies CASSERAGKGLETQYF.

The J gene is TRBJ1-5, the V gene TRBV5-8; D is undetermined. Between the trimmed V and J ends, which lost 0 bases and 3 bases, there was a span of 10 bases. Germline V gene data show CDR1 as SGHTS and CDR2 as YDEGEE. CDR3 length equals 15 residues. CDR3 nucleotides: TGTGCCAGCAGCTTGGGAGGAGGGAACAATCAGCCCCAGCATTTT. Encoded protein: CASSLGGGNNQPQHF.

Concerning this clonotype: Being one base from a much bigger clone, this may be a read error. This chain uses TRBV12-3 or TRBV12-4 with TRBJ2-1, with D uncertain. The CDR3 covers 14 residues. Trimming removed 5 bases from V and 2 bases from J, with 10 bases in between. CDR3 DNA sequence: TGTGCCAGCAGTCCCTCATTGCCCTACAATGAGCAGTTCTTC. This codes for CASSPSLPYNEQFF.

As to this clonotype: The junction departs from the called germline gene at one end, perhaps through a read error. V and J are TRBV2 and TRBJ1-6, with no clear D. CDR1 SNHLY and CDR2 FYNNEI come from the germline V gene. The CDR3 spans 15 residues. CDR3 in amino acids: CASSVNSPYNSPLHF. CDR3 DNA sequence: TGTGCCAGCAGTGTCAACAGCCCCTATAATTCGCCCCTCCACTTT.

The chain joins TRBV29-1 to TRBJ1-2, with TRBD1 identical over 8 bases. Germline V lookup: CDR1 SQVTM, CDR2 ANQGSEA. The CDR3 loop spans 15 amino acids. Trimming removed 1 base from V and 2 bases from J; junction bases left unmatched: 6. The CDR3 DNA is TGCAGCGTTGAAGGGACAGGGACCCTCAACTATGGCTACACCTTC. Translated: CSVEGTGTLNYGYTF.

This clonotype was counted between two and nine times. The rearrangement links TRBV4-1 to TRBJ2-1; TRBD1 is a possible D gene (7 bases). The CDR3 has 17 amino acids. Germline CDR1 and CDR2: MGHRA and YSYEKL. Trimming removed 2 bases from V and 2 bases from J, with 16 bases in between. CDR3 residues: CASSQPIQGTPYNEQFF. The DNA for the CDR3 is TGCGCCAGCAGCCAACCCATACAGGGGACTCCCTACAATGAGCAGTTCTTC.

The chain has TRBV27 and TRBJ2-7; 11 positions match TRBD2. V lost 6 bases, J lost 6 bases, and 10 bases stayed unmatched. Germline-derived CDR1 and CDR2 are MNHEY and SMNVEV (reference sequence). This CDR3 comprises 15 residues. CDR3 in amino acids: CASRPDYLAGGEQYF. CDR3 in DNA: TGTGCCAGCAGACCCGATTACCTAGCGGGAGGCGAGCAGTACTTC.

The chain has TRBV28 and TRBJ2-1; D is unresolved. Trimming took 9 bases from V and 8 from J, leaving 17 bases between them. CDR3 length: 13 amino acids. Germline CDR1 reads MDHEN; CDR2 reads SYDVKM. In nucleotides, the CDR3 is TGTGCCAGTAACGGTGTGTACACCGATGAGCAGTTCTTC. This encodes CASNGVYTDEQFF.

J is TRBJ2-5 and V is TRBV7-2; 8 nucleotides line up with TRBD1. Germline trimming cut 0 bases from V and 1 base from J; bases unmatched to any gene: 7. The CDR3 has 17 amino acids. Germline CDR1 reads SGHTA; CDR2 reads FQGNSA. The CDR3 here is CASSLAGQGALQETQYF. The CDR3 region has the DNA TGTGCCAGCAGCTTAGCGGGGCAGGGGGCCCTCCAAGAGACCCAGTACTTC. The full variable domain, in which reference TRBV7-2 and TRBJ2-5 provide the parts outside the CDR3, is GAGVSQSPSNKVTEKGKDVELRCDPISGHTALYWYRQSLGQGLEFLIYFQGNSAPDKSGLPSDRFSAERTGGSVSTLTIQRTQQEDSAVYLCASSLAGQGALQETQYFGPGTRLLVL.

Only a few counts were recorded for this clonotype. The chain's CDR3 is CASSPEGGLAGSSYEQYF. The CDR3 nucleotides read TGTGCCAGCAGCCCTGAAGGGGGACTAGCGGGATCCTCCTACGAGCAGTACTTC. The V gene is TRBV7-2, the J gene TRBJ2-7, with TRBD2 matching over 13 bases. From germline, CDR1 is SGHTA and CDR2 FQGNSA. V shed 5 bases, J shed 0 bases, and the junction held 10 bases outside the gene matches. The CDR3 covers 18 residues. The entire variable domain, with the rest obtained from reference TRBV7-2 and TRBJ2-7, is as follows: GAGVSQSPSNKVTEKGKDVELRCDPISGHTALYWYRQSLGQGLEFLIYFQGNSAPDKSGLPSDRFSAERTGGSVSTLTIQRTQQEDSAVYLCASSPEGGLAGSSYEQYFGPGTRLTVT.

This clonotype has a handful of counts. This chain uses TRBV28 with TRBJ2-7; no firm D call. The CDR3 loop spans 11 amino acids. Deletions cut 4 bases from V and 9 bases from J, with 10 bases between. Germline CDR1 reads MDHEN; CDR2 reads SYDVKM. This chain's CDR3 is CASSSQWGQYF. The CDR3 DNA reads as TGTGCCAGCAGTTCCCAGTGGGGGCAGTACTTC.

This chain uses TRBV12-3 or TRBV12-4 with TRBJ2-2, with D hard to call. Between the trimmed V and J ends, which lost 2 bases and 0 bases, there was a span of 4 bases. There are 14 residues in the CDR3. The DNA of the CDR3 is TGTGCCAGCAGTTTACTACCGAACACCGGGGAGCTGTTTTTT. It translates to CASSLLPNTGELFF.

This clonotype showed up just once. The chain couples TRBV6-5 to TRBJ2-7; 11 positions match TRBD1. The CDR3 is made up of 15 amino acids. V was pared by 2 bases and J by 3 bases, with 3 bases of the junction left unmatched. CDR1 MNHEY and CDR2 SVGAGI come from the germline V gene. Here the CDR3 DNA reads TGTGCCAGCAGTTACCGGGACAGGGGGTTCTACGAGCAGTACTTC. This gives the protein CASSYRDRGFYEQYF.